One TCR beta chain is described in this entry. The antigen remains undetermined. A 5'RACE reaction primed in the constant segment made cDNA libraries of TCR alpha and TCR beta, and these carried sample barcodes and UMIs. MiXCR, applied by TCRdb to the 5' RACE reads, yields one record per CDR3 protein. The table lists 450,000 to 650,000 distinct CDR3 sequences, roughly 18% of them singletons. The CDR3 loop spans 15 amino acids. The V end was cut by 2 bases, the J end by 1 base, with 11 bases between. Germline V gene data show CDR1 as LNHDA and CDR2 as SQIVND (reference sequence). This entry belongs to a study of T-cell memory formation after mild COVID-19. Background on the study: Clusters of TCRs were largely donor specific. Study-level findings and limits: Some responding clones appeared in pre-infection memory, suggesting cross-reactive memory joined. Later expanders leaned CD4+, whereas clones that contracted between day 15 and 85 were balanced CD4/CD8.

This receptor was identified in an adult woman who had mild COVID-19 (a few samples of this study predate the infection). Cell type and time point are not known. The sequenced sample was PBMCs or a T cell subset sorted from them (not recorded which). The chain employs TRBV19 and TRBJ1-1; the D gene is possibly TRBD1 (5 bases). The CDR3 coding sequence is TGTGCCAGTAGTATAAGTGACAGAAAGAACACTGAAGCTTTCTTT. It is translated as CASSISDRKNTEAFF.